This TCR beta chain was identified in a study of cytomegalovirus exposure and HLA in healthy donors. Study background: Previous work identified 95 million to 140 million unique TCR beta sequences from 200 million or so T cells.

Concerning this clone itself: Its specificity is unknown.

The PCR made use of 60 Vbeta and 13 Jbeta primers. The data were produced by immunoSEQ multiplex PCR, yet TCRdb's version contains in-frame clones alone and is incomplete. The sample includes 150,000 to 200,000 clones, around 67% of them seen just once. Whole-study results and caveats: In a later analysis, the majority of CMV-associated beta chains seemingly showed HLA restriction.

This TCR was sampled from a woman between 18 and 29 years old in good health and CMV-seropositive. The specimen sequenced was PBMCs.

The CDR3 protein is CASGLVVAEALPGKAFF. The CDR3 DNA sequence: TGTGCTAGTGGTTTGGTTGTGGCAGAGGCCCTACCGGGGAAAGCTTTCTTT. The chain couples TRBV12-5 to TRBJ1-1; D is uncertain. This CDR3 comprises 17 residues. Germline CDR1 and CDR2: LGHNT and FRNRAP. The ends were cut back, 0 bases at V and 9 bases at J, with 23 bases in the middle.